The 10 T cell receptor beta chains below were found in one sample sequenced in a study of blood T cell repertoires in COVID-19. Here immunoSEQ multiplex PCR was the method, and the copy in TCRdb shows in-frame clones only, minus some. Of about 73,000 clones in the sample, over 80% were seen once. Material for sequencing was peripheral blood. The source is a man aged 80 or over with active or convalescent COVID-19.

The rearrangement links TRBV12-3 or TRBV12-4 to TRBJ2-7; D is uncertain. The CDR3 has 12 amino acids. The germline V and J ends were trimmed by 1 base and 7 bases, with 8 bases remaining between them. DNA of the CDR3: TGTGCCAGCAGTTTAGTGACACGGGAGCAGTACTTC. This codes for CASSLVTREQYF.

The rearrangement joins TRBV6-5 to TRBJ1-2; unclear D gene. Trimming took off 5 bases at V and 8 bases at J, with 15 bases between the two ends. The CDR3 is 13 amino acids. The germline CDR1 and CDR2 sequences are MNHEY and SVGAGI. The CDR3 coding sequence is TGTGCCAGCAGTACTGCCGGGAGAAGCGGCTACACCTTC. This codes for CASSTAGRSGYTF.

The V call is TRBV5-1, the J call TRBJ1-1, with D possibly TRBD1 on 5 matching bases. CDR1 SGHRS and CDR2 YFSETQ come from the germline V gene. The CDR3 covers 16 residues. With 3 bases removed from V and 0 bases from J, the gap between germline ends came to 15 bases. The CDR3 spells CASSSGTPVLNTEAFF. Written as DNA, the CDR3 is TGCGCCAGCAGCTCGGGGACTCCTGTATTGAACACTGAAGCTTTCTTT.

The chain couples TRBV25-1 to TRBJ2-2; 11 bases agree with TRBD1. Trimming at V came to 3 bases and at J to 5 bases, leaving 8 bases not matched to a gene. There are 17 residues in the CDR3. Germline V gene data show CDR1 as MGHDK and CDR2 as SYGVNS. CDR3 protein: CASSDSGQGVETGELFF. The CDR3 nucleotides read TGTGCCAGCAGTGACTCGGGACAGGGGGTAGAGACCGGGGAGCTGTTTTTT.

The CDR3 reads CASRLSGGNTIYF. CDR3 nucleotides: TGTGCCAGCAGGCTGTCCGGGGGAAACACCATATATTTT. The chain joins TRBV6-5 to TRBJ1-3; D is unresolved. CDR3 length equals 13 residues. V gave up 6 bases and J gave up 4 bases, with 10 bases separating them. Germline lookup yields CDR1 MNHEY and CDR2 SVGAGI.

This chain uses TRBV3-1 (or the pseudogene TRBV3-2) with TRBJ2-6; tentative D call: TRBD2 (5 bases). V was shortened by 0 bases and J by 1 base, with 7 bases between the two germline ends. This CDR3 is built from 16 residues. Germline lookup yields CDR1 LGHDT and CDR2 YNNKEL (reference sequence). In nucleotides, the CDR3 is TGTGCCAGCAGCCAAGATCGAGGGTCTGGGGCCAACGTCCTGACTTTC. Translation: CASSQDRGSGANVLTF.

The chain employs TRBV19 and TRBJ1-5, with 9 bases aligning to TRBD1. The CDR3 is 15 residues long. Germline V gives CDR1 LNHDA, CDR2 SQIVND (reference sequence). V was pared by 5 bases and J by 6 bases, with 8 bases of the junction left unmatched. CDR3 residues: CASSPSGTGIQPQHF. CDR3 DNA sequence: TGTGCCAGTAGTCCCTCCGGGACAGGGATTCAGCCCCAGCATTTT.

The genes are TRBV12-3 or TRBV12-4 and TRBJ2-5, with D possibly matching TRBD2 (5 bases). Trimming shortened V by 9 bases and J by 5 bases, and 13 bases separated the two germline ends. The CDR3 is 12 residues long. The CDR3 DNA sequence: TGTGCCAGTCGATACTCGGGGGAGACCCAGTACTTC. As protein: CASRYSGETQYF.

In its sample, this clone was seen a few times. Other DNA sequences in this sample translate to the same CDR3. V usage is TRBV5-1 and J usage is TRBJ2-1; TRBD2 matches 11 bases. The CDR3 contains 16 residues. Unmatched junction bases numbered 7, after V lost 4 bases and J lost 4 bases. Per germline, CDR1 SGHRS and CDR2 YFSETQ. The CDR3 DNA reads TGCGCCAGCAGCCCGCTAGCGGGGGGCCCATACAATGAGCAGTTCTTC. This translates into CASSPLAGGPYNEQFF.

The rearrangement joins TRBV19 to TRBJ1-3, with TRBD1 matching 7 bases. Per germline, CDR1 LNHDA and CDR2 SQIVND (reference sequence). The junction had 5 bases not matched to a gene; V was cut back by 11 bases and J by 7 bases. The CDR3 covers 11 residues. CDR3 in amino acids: CAPEGGNTIYF. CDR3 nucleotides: TGTGCCCCGGAAGGGGGCAACACCATATATTTT.